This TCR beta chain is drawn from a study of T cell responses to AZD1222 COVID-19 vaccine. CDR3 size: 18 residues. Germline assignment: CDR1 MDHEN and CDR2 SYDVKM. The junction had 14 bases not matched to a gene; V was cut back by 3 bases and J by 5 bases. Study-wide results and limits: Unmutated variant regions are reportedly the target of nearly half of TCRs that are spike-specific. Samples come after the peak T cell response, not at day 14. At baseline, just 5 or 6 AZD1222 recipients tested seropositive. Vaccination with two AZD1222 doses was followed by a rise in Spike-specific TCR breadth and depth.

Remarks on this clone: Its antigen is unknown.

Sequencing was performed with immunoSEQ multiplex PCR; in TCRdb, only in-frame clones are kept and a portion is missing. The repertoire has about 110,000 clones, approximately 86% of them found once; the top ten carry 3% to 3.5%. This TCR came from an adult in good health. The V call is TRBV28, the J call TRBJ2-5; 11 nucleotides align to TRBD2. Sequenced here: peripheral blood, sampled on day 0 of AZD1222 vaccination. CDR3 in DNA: TGTGCCAGCAGTTTGGCCCCAGGTAGCGGGGGGGCCTGGGAGACCCAGTACTTC. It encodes CASSLAPGSGGAWETQYF. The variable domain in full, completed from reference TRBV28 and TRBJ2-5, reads DVKVTQSSRYLVKRTGEKVFLECVQDMDHENMFWYRQDPGLGLRLIYFSYDVKMKEKGDIPEGYSVSREKKERFSLILESASTNQTSMYLCASSLAPGSGGAWETQYFGPGTRLLVL.